Ten or more counts support the clone carrying this T cell receptor beta chain. Its antigen remains unknown. J was trimmed by 1 base and V by 3 bases; bases with no gene match: 4. The germline V gene has CDR1 SQVTM and CDR2 ANQGSEA. CDR3 size: 14 residues. These data belong to a study of T-cell reconstitution after alpha-beta-depleted transplantation in children. A library of TCRbeta sequences, prepared with unique molecular identifiers, was generated. TCRdb processed the PCR reads anew with MiXCR; each CDR3 protein has one entry. The sample records hundreds of thousands of distinct CDR3 sequences, nearly 8% being singletons. Study-wide results and limits: There were some patients whose high TCRbeta diversity at day 60 came from surviving recipient T cells and thymic progenitors. As was reported, about two months after transplant, alpha-beta T cells came from several hundred expanded graft clones. Fresh T-cell production supplied most of the T-cell counts and diversity seen one year after transplant.

The sequencing here drew on peripheral blood, taken 360 days after TCRalphabeta/CD19-depleted stem cell transplant. This TCR was sampled from a female patient aged 2 to 10 who had a stem cell transplant for Fanconi anemia, so the T cells may come from the graft donor. The V gene is TRBV29-1, the J gene TRBJ2-7; 9 bases line up with TRBD1. CDR3 DNA: TGCAGCGTTGACGGGACAGGGAATTCCTACGAGCAGTACTTC. Residues: CSVDGTGNSYEQYF.